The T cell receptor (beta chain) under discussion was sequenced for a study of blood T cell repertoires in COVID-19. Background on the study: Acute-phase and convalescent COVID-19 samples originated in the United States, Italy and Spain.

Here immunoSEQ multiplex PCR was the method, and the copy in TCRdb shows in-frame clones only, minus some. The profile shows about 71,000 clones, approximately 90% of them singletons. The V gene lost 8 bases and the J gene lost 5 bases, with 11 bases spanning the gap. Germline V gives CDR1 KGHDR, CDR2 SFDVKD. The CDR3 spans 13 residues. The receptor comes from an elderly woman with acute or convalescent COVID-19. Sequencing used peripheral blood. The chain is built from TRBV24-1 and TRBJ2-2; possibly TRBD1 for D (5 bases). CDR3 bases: TGTGCCACCAAACCAGGGCTGACCGGGGAGCTGTTTTTT. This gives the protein CATKPGLTGELFF.